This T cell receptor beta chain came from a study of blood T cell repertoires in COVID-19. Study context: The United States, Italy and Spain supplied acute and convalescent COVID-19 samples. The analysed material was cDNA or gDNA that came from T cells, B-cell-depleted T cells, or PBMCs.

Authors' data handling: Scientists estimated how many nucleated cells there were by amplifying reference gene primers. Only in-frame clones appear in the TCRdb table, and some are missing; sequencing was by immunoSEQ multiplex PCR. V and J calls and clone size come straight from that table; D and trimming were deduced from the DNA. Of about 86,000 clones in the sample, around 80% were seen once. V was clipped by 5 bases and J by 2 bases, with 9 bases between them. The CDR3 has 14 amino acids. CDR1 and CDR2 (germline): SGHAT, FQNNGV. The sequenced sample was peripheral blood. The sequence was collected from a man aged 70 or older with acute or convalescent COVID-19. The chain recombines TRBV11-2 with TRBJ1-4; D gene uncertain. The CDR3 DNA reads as TGTGCCAGCAGCCCCCTAAACACTAATGAAAAACTGTTTTTT. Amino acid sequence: CASSPLNTNEKLFF. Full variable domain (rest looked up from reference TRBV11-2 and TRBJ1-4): EAGVAQSPRYKIIEKRQSVAFWCNPISGHATLYWYQQILGQGPKLLIQFQNNGVVDDSQLPKDRFSAERLKGVDSTLKIQPAKLEDSAVYLCASSPLNTNEKLFFGSGTQLSVL.